The 21 T cell receptor beta chains listed next were all sequenced from one sample in a study of T cell changes during pregnancy in multiple sclerosis. The method was immunoSEQ multiplex PCR; TCRdb's version includes in-frame clones alone and lacks a portion of them. This sample has about 67,000 clones, with more than 85% found just once. The sample consisted of peripheral blood, taken in the second trimester of pregnancy. The receptor source for this set is a female donor with multiple sclerosis, enrolled in a pregnancy study.

The chain joins TRBV6-5 to TRBJ1-3; D is unclear. This CDR3 region has 16 residues. Germline lookup yields CDR1 MNHEY and CDR2 SVGAGI. The V and J ends lost 0 bases and 4 bases respectively, with 13 bases between them. CDR3 protein: CASSYSAGFGGNTIYF. For the CDR3, the DNA is TGTGCCAGCAGTTACTCGGCGGGGTTCGGAGGAAACACCATATATTTT.

This clone appeared a single time. The chain employs TRBV7-8 and TRBJ2-2, with D possibly being TRBD1 (6 bases). With 6 bases removed from V and 4 bases from J, the gap between germline ends came to 15 bases. The germline CDR1 and CDR2 sequences are SGHVS and FQNEAQ. This CDR3 is 15 amino acids long. For the CDR3, the DNA is TGTGCCAGCAGTTTTTGGGACAAACGCACCGGGGAGCTGTTTTTT. It is translated as CASSFWDKRTGELFF.

The V gene is TRBV5-4, the J gene TRBJ2-1, with 9 bases identical to TRBD2. CDR1 is SGHNT and CDR2 is YYREEE in the germline V gene (reference sequence). The CDR3 length is 17 residues. The V gene end was trimmed by 4 bases and the J gene end by 8 bases; junction bases not matched to a gene: 16. CDR3 DNA sequence: TGTGCCAGCAGCGGGGTTGAAGTAGTAGCGGGAGTGGATGAGCAGTTCTTC. Translating it yields CASSGVEVVAGVDEQFF.

This sequence joins TRBV19 and TRBJ1-1, with a tentative D call TRBD1 (5 bases). Germline loops: CDR1 LNHDA, CDR2 SQIVND (reference sequence). The CDR3 loop spans 16 amino acids. V dropped 0 bases and J dropped 4 bases, with 15 bases sitting between them. Here the CDR3 DNA reads TGTGCCAGTAGTATAGATCTTGGGGCGGTGGCCACTGAAGCTTTCTTT. Translating it yields CASSIDLGAVATEAFF. The variable domain in full, with the rest retrieved from reference TRBV19 and TRBJ1-1, is DGGITQSPKYLFRKEGQNVTLSCEQNLNHDAMYWYRQDPGQGLRLIYYSQIVNDFQKGDIAEGYSVSREKKESFPLTVTSAQKNPTAFYLCASSIDLGAVATEAFFGQGTRLTVV.

The chain joins TRBV7-2 to TRBJ2-7; possible D gene TRBD2, 5 bases. The CDR3 is 13 amino acids. The germline V gene has CDR1 SGHTA and CDR2 FQGNSA. Trimming shortened V by 6 bases and J by 5 bases, and 14 bases separated the two germline ends. The CDR3 DNA reads TGTGCCAGCAGTCAAATCGTGGAGGACGAGCAGTACTTC. Its protein is CASSQIVEDEQYF.

The rearrangement joins TRBV30 to TRBJ2-7, with D perhaps matching TRBD2 (5 bases). Germline V gene sequence: CDR1 GTSNPN, CDR2 SVGIG (reference sequence). The CDR3 runs 12 residues. Trimming took 2 bases from V and 6 from J, leaving 11 bases between them. The CDR3 is CAWSLTGVEQYF. The CDR3 DNA reads TGTGCCTGGAGTCTAACCGGGGTCGAGCAGTACTTC. Using reference TRBV30 and TRBJ2-7 for the parts outside the CDR3, the full variable domain is SQTIHQWPATLVQPVGSPLSLECTVEGTSNPNLYWYRQAAGRGLQLLFYSVGIGQISSEVPQNLSASRPQDRQFILSSKKLLLSDSGFYLCAWSLTGVEQYFGPGTRLTVT.

This sequence joins TRBV9 and TRBJ1-5, with D maybe TRBD1 (6 bases). V was pared by 7 bases and J by 6 bases, with 26 bases between. The CDR3 extends over 17 amino acids. Germline CDR1 reads SGDLS; CDR2 reads YYNGEE. CDR3 DNA: TGTGCCAGCGGGGGGGGGCAGGAACGTTTATTAGGTCAGCCCCAGCATTTT. Its protein is CASGGGQERLLGQPQHF.

This sequence joins TRBV18 and TRBJ1-6, with TRBD1 identical over 7 bases. V was clipped by 4 bases and J by 6 bases; unmatched bases: 3. The CDR3 contains 14 residues. Per the germline V gene, CDR1 is KGHSH and CDR2 is LQKENI. CDR3 bases: TGTGCCAGCTCACTGGGACAGACTAATTCACCCCTCCACTTT. This encodes CASSLGQTNSPLHF.

The rearrangement links TRBV30 to TRBJ1-6; D perhaps matches TRBD1 (5 bases). Germline CDR1 reads GTSNPN; CDR2 reads SVGIG (reference sequence). Between the trimmed V and J ends, which lost 1 base and 14 bases, there was a span of 12 bases. The CDR3 consists of 12 residues. CDR3 amino acids: CAWSDQFRALHF. In nucleotides, the CDR3 is TGTGCCTGGAGTGACCAATTCAGGGCCCTCCACTTT.

The chain combines TRBV30 with TRBJ1-3; D remains unclear. Trimming took off 0 bases at V and 8 bases at J, with 8 bases between the two ends. CDR1 is GTSNPN and CDR2 is SVGIG in the germline V gene (reference sequence). This CDR3 region has 12 residues. The CDR3 here is CAWSVGGHTIYF. As DNA, the CDR3 is TGTGCCTGGAGTGTAGGAGGACACACCATATATTTT.

The chain has TRBV7-2 and TRBJ1-5; D unresolved. Trimming took off 0 bases at V and 5 bases at J, with 8 bases between the two ends. The V gene's germline CDR1 is SGHTA and CDR2 FQGNSA. This CDR3 region has 14 residues. The CDR3 spells CASSLASGYQPQHF. CDR3 nucleotide sequence: TGTGCCAGCAGCTTAGCGTCGGGTTATCAGCCCCAGCATTTT. The full variable domain, in which reference TRBV7-2 and TRBJ1-5 provide the parts outside the CDR3, is GAGVSQSPSNKVTEKGKDVELRCDPISGHTALYWYRQSLGQGLEFLIYFQGNSAPDKSGLPSDRFSAERTGGSVSTLTIQRTQQEDSAVYLCASSLASGYQPQHFGDGTRLSIL.

This rearrangement joins TRBV10-3 to TRBJ1-2, with D uncertain. Germline V lookup: CDR1 ENHRY, CDR2 SYGVKD. The CDR3 loop spans 13 amino acids. Between the trimmed V and J ends, which lost 4 bases and 5 bases, there was a span of 11 bases. In nucleotides, the CDR3 is TGTGCCATCAGTGTAGAAGGAGGTTATGGCTACACCTTC. Its translation is CAISVEGGYGYTF.

The rearrangement joins TRBV29-1 to TRBJ1-1; 7 bases are a match to TRBD1. Looked up from germline, CDR1 is SQVTM and CDR2 is ANQGSEA. The length of the CDR3 is 12 residues. V lost 7 bases, J lost 4 bases, and 6 bases stayed unmatched. The CDR3 loop reads CSARGRGTEAFF. The DNA for the CDR3 is TGCAGCGCTAGGGGGCGCGGCACTGAAGCTTTCTTT.

V gene TRBV18 combines with J gene TRBJ1-2; 9 bases are a match to TRBD1. The CDR3 consists of 14 residues. Germline V gene sequence: CDR1 KGHSH, CDR2 LQKENI. Trimming removed 1 base from V and 7 bases from J; junction bases left unmatched: 4. CDR3 in DNA: TGTGCCAGCTCACCACGGGACAGGGATGGTGGCTACACCTTC. This sequence encodes CASSPRDRDGGYTF. Based on the CDR3 plus reference TRBV18 and TRBJ1-2, the full variable domain is NAGVMQNPRHLVRRRGQEARLRCSPMKGHSHVYWYRQLPEEGLKFMVYLQKENIIDESGMPKERFSAEFPKEGPSILRIQQVVRGDSAAYFCASSPRDRDGGYTFGSGTRLTVV.

The chain joins TRBV19 to TRBJ2-3, with 11 positions matching TRBD2. The CDR3 runs 15 residues. V dropped 4 bases and J dropped 7; count of bases not matched to a gene: 7. Germline CDR1 and CDR2: LNHDA and SQIVND (reference sequence). The CDR3 region has the DNA TGTGCCAGTAGTACTCTAGCGGGAGGTGGATATACGCAGTATTTT. This translates into CASSTLAGGGYTQYF.

This clone was recorded once. The chain has TRBV6-5 and TRBJ1-5, with no clear D. Germline loops: CDR1 MNHEY, CDR2 SVGAGI. V dropped 0 bases and J dropped 7 bases, with 13 bases sitting between them. The CDR3 spans 15 residues. CDR3 coding DNA: TGTGCCAGCAGTTACTCATTACAGATTCCCCAGCCCCAGCATTTT. Translating gives CASSYSLQIPQPQHF.

V gene TRBV10-2 combines with J gene TRBJ2-1, with 11 bases matching TRBD2. Losses at the gene ends were 3 bases for V and 3 bases for J; bases not matched to a gene: 1. Germline assignment: CDR1 WSHSY and CDR2 SAAADI. CDR3 length: 15 residues. CDR3 loop: CASSEGTSGYNEQFF. Here the CDR3 DNA reads TGCGCCAGCAGTGAAGGGACTAGCGGCTACAATGAGCAGTTCTTC.

The chain recombines TRBV6-1 with TRBJ1-2, with 7 bases lining up with TRBD1. This CDR3 is 16 amino acids long. Losses at the gene ends were 4 bases for V and 1 base for J; bases not matched to a gene: 9. Germline CDR1 is MNHNS and CDR2 is SASEGT. The CDR3 loop reads CASSVKGGADNYGYTF. As DNA, the CDR3 is TGTGCCAGCAGTGTTAAAGGGGGCGCAGATAACTATGGCTACACCTTC.

The gene calls are TRBV6-1 and TRBJ1-2, with D unclear. The germline CDR1 and CDR2 sequences are MNHNS and SASEGT. The CDR3 loop spans 13 amino acids. The V end was cut by 6 bases, the J end by 4 bases, with 12 bases between. This CDR3 reads CASRISQSYGYTF. The CDR3 DNA sequence: TGTGCCAGCAGAATAAGCCAAAGCTATGGCTACACCTTC.

The rearrangement links TRBV7-9 to TRBJ1-2, with D possibly TRBD1 on 5 matching bases. The CDR3 is 16 amino acids. V was shortened by 1 base and J by 6 bases, with 18 bases between the two germline ends. Germline V gives CDR1 SEHNR, CDR2 FQNEAQ (reference sequence). The CDR3 DNA reads as TGTGCCAGCAGCTTAGACAACAGAAGACAGCTGGATGGCTACACCTTC. Protein: CASSLDNRRQLDGYTF.

The genes are TRBV4-2 and TRBJ2-1; TRBD2 agrees at 11 bases. CDR3 size: 16 residues. Germline V CDR1 and CDR2: LGHNA, YNFKEQ. With 2 bases clipped from V and 6 bases from J, the junction kept 6 bases outside the gene matches. The chain's CDR3 is CASSQLPGLAANEQFF. The CDR3 DNA reads TGTGCCAGCAGCCAACTCCCGGGACTAGCGGCCAATGAGCAGTTCTTC.